Below, 32 T cell receptor beta chains from the same sample are listed, as sequenced in a study of Tregs in tolerant kidney transplant recipients. Using immunoSEQ multiplex PCR, the repertoire was profiled, and TCRdb retains in-frame clones only, with some absent. The sample holds some 70,000 clones, about 88% seen once. Source: CD4+ T cells from blood, taken before the transplant. These receptors originate from a human donor who received a combined kidney and bone marrow transplant.

The table lists this clone with a count of one. The gene calls are TRBV6-8 and TRBJ1-1; 12 bases are a match to TRBD1. The CDR3 runs 21 residues. With 0 bases clipped from V and 4 bases from J, the junction kept 18 bases outside the gene matches. Germline V CDR1 and CDR2: MNHGY, SAAAGT. CDR3 coding DNA: TGTGCCAGCAGTTACTCGAGAGGAAGGGGACAGGGGGCGAATGAAGGCACTGAAGCTTTCTTT. Translating it yields CASSYSRGRGQGANEGTEAFF.

The chain recombines TRBV28 with TRBJ2-1; a weak D match, TRBD1 (5 bases). This CDR3 spans 12 amino acids. From germline, CDR1 is MDHEN and CDR2 SYDVKM. CDR3 sequence: CGVGATYNEQFF. The CDR3 DNA reads TGTGGTGTAGGGGCGACGTACAATGAGCAGTTCTTC.

The DNA for the CDR3 is TGTGCCAGCTCGACAGGACTAGGGTCCGGGGAGCTGTTTTTT. It codes for CASSTGLGSGELFF. The V call is TRBV18, the J call TRBJ2-2; maybe TRBD2 (7 bases). The CDR3 runs to 14 residues. Germline assignment: CDR1 KGHSH and CDR2 LQKENI. V shed 6 bases and J shed 6 bases, with 14 bases lying between them.

The CDR3 loop reads CASGGGGSSTDTQYF. The CDR3 region has the DNA TGTGCCAGCGGGGGGGGAGGTTCTAGCACAGATACGCAGTATTTT. This chain links TRBV6-5 with TRBJ2-3, with 7 bases aligning to TRBD2. CDR3 length: 15 amino acids. The J segment lost 0 bases and the V segment lost 8 bases, leaving 8 bases of the junction unmatched. Germline CDR1 MNHEY, CDR2 SVGAGI.

The chain uses TRBV6-5 and TRBJ1-5; D is ambiguous. V was pared by 0 bases and J by 6 bases, with 12 bases between. CDR1 is MNHEY and CDR2 is SVGAGI in the germline V gene. There are 15 residues in the CDR3. CDR3 sequence reads: CASSYSRREGQPQHF. DNA of the CDR3: TGTGCCAGCAGTTACTCGAGGAGGGAAGGTCAGCCCCAGCATTTT.

The chain has TRBV5-1 and TRBJ2-7; 7 bases match TRBD2. V lost 3 bases and J lost 7; bases outside the gene matches: 19. The CDR3 length is 17 residues. Germline V lookup: CDR1 SGHRS, CDR2 YFSETQ. The CDR3 loop reads CASSSRWAAGVLWEQYF. CDR3 nucleotides: TGCGCCAGCAGCTCTCGCTGGGCGGCGGGAGTCCTCTGGGAGCAGTACTTC.

The rearrangement joins TRBV4-2 to TRBJ2-1, with 8 bases matching TRBD2. The CDR3 has 14 residues. Germline CDR1 and CDR2: LGHNA and YNFKEQ. Losses at the gene ends were 4 bases for V and 10 bases for J; bases not matched to a gene: 9. The CDR3 spells CASSRRLGGEEQFF. The CDR3 DNA reads TGTGCCAGCAGCCGGCGACTCGGGGGGGAAGAGCAGTTCTTC.

This clone occurred a few times. The chain uses TRBV2 and TRBJ2-1; D is possibly TRBD2 (6 bases). V lost 8 bases to trimming and J lost 6 bases, with 14 bases between them. The CDR3 spans 13 residues. CDR1 and CDR2 (germline): SNHLY, FYNNEI. DNA for the CDR3: TGTGCCAGCGAACCGGGACTTCTCAATGAGCAGTTCTTC. Encoded protein: CASEPGLLNEQFF.

A single count supports this clone. The chain couples TRBV2 to TRBJ1-5; D might be TRBD1 (5 bases). V lost 0 bases to trimming and J lost 7 bases, with 13 bases between them. The CDR3 is 15 amino acids. Germline CDR1 SNHLY, CDR2 FYNNEI. This CDR3 reads CASSEAAGRRQPQHF. The CDR3 DNA sequence: TGTGCCAGCAGTGAAGCAGCAGGGAGGAGACAGCCCCAGCATTTT.

In this sample, this clone turned up a few times. V usage is TRBV5-8 and J usage is TRBJ1-5; possible D gene TRBD1, 6 bases. V gave up 0 bases and J gave up 7 bases, with 11 bases separating them. The CDR3 has 14 residues. Germline CDR1 reads SGHTS; CDR2 reads YDEGEE. The CDR3 protein is CASSLATGRQPQHF. DNA for the CDR3: TGTGCCAGCAGCTTGGCTACAGGGCGGCAGCCCCAGCATTTT.

The chain couples TRBV10-3 to TRBJ2-2; tentatively, D is TRBD2 (5 bases). Trimming cost V 3 bases and J 3 bases, with 17 bases left between them. This CDR3 is built from 17 residues. The germline V gene encodes CDR1 ENHRY and CDR2 SYGVKD. In nucleotides, the CDR3 is TGTGCCATCAGTGACCTGGCCCTTCTGGGAGACACCGGGGAGCTGTTTTTT. This sequence encodes CAISDLALLGDTGELFF.

This rearrangement joins TRBV7-3 to TRBJ2-6; TRBD2 aligns across 9 bases. CDR3 size: 18 residues. V dropped 4 bases and J dropped 2; count of bases not matched to a gene: 9. Per the germline V gene, CDR1 is SGHTA and CDR2 is FQGTGA. The CDR3 coding sequence is TGTGCCAGCAGCTCCAGGGGTAGCGGGAGAGCTGGGGCCAACGTCCTGACTTTC. It codes for CASSSRGSGRAGANVLTF.

V is TRBV5-4 and J is TRBJ2-7, with 8 bases identical to TRBD2. The CDR3 has 16 residues. Per the germline V gene, CDR1 is SGHNT and CDR2 is YYREEE (reference sequence). V was clipped by 5 bases and J by 5 bases; unmatched bases: 15. CDR3 in amino acids: CASSYERGGSPHEQYF. The CDR3 bases are TGTGCCAGCAGTTATGAACGGGGGGGGAGCCCCCACGAGCAGTACTTC.

The rearrangement links TRBV4-2 to TRBJ2-1; maybe TRBD2 (5 bases). With 0 bases removed from V and 10 bases from J, the gap between germline ends came to 13 bases. The length of the CDR3 is 14 residues. Per the germline V gene, CDR1 is LGHNA and CDR2 is YNFKEQ. CDR3 nucleotide sequence: TGTGCCAGCAGCCAAGACCAACTAGTTGACGAGCAGTTCTTC. This sequence encodes CASSQDQLVDEQFF.

The rearrangement links TRBV11-2 to TRBJ1-2; 7 bases map to TRBD1. This CDR3 is 14 amino acids long. The germline CDR1 and CDR2 sequences are SGHAT and FQNNGV. The V and J ends lost 5 bases and 3 bases, in that order; junction bases with no gene match: 6. This CDR3 is CASSVGDRDYGYTF. For the CDR3, the DNA is TGTGCCAGCAGCGTAGGAGACAGGGACTATGGCTACACCTTC.

This chain joins TRBV28 and TRBJ2-7; 8 bases match TRBD2. The CDR3 loop spans 14 amino acids. The ends lost 6 bases at V and 6 bases at J; junction bases unmatched: 10. Germline lookup yields CDR1 MDHEN and CDR2 SYDVKM. For the CDR3, the DNA is TGTGCCAGCAGATCGTCGGGAGGGCCTGGCGAGCAGTACTTC. It is translated as CASRSSGGPGEQYF.

The V gene is TRBV27, the J gene TRBJ1-5, with a weak D call TRBD1 (6 bases). Germline V CDR1 and CDR2: MNHEY, SMNVEV (reference sequence). The CDR3 consists of 15 residues. The germline V and J ends were trimmed by 4 bases and 7 bases, with 17 bases remaining between them. DNA of the CDR3: TGTGCCAGCAGTTCTACCAACAGGGATAGGCAGCCCCAGCATTTT. It specifies CASSSTNRDRQPQHF.

The chain carries TRBV18 and TRBJ2-2; D is perhaps TRBD2 (5 bases). The germline gives CDR1 KGHSH, CDR2 LQKENI. This CDR3 contains 14 residues. Trimming left V 6 bases short and J 1 base short, with 9 bases between. CDR3 coding DNA: TGTGCCAGCTCCAGGACTGAGAACACCGGGGAGCTGTTTTTT. Translated: CASSRTENTGELFF.

V and J are TRBV29-1 and TRBJ1-3; D perhaps matches TRBD1 (5 bases). The CDR3 extends over 12 amino acids. CDR1 and CDR2 from the germline V gene are SQVTM and ANQGSEA. V lost 7 bases and J 4 bases, leaving 11 bases between the germline ends. CDR3 DNA: TGCAGCGCTAGGGGTTCCGGAAACACCATATATTTT. Amino acids: CSARGSGNTIYF.

V and J are TRBV30 and TRBJ1-3, with 10 positions matching TRBD1. CDR3 length: 15 amino acids. With V trimmed by 2 bases and J by 0 bases, 1 base remained unmatched. CDR1 and CDR2 from the germline V gene are GTSNPN and SVGIG (reference sequence). The CDR3 coding sequence is TGTGCCTGGAGTTGGGACAGGGGCTCTGGAAACACCATATATTTT. Translation: CAWSWDRGSGNTIYF.

This chain links TRBV5-1 with TRBJ1-1; D remains ambiguous. The CDR3 totals 11 residues. In germline, CDR1 is SGHRS, CDR2 YFSETQ. Trimming left V 5 bases short and J 4 bases short, with 6 bases between. CDR3 amino acids: CASSEGTEAFF. DNA for the CDR3: TGCGCCAGCAGTGAGGGCACTGAAGCTTTCTTT.

The chain has TRBV5-1 and TRBJ1-3; TRBD1 might be the D (5 bases). The germline V gene has CDR1 SGHRS and CDR2 YFSETQ. The germline V and J ends were trimmed by 4 bases and 1 base, with 18 bases remaining between them. CDR3 length: 17 amino acids. The CDR3 DNA reads TGCGCCAGCAGCCCCGGGCCTCAAGGGGCATCTGGAAACACCATATATTTT. This encodes CASSPGPQGASGNTIYF.

There are a few counts of this clone. Here the CDR3 reads CASSLRTESYGYTF. The CDR3 DNA reads TGTGCCAGCAGTTTGCGGACAGAATCTTATGGCTACACCTTC. V is TRBV28 and J is TRBJ1-2, with D maybe TRBD1 (6 bases). The CDR3 is made up of 14 amino acids. Per the germline V gene, CDR1 is MDHEN and CDR2 is SYDVKM. The V and J ends lost 3 bases and 5 bases respectively, with 13 bases between them.

The J gene is TRBJ2-3, the V gene TRBV19, with D possibly matching TRBD1 (5 bases). The CDR3 is 16 residues long. Deletions cut 3 bases from V and 6 bases from J, with 19 bases between. From germline, CDR1 is LNHDA and CDR2 SQIVND (reference sequence). The CDR3: CASSIPQGSYPDTQYF. The CDR3 nucleotides are TGTGCCAGTAGTATTCCTCAGGGATCTTACCCGGATACGCAGTATTTT.

The chain carries TRBV9 and TRBJ2-2; 9 bases agree with TRBD2. Germline CDR1 is SGDLS and CDR2 is YYNGEE. V was clipped by 2 bases and J by 4 bases; unmatched bases: 6. The length of the CDR3 is 16 residues. The DNA of the CDR3 is TGTGCCAGCAGCGTCGCGGGGGGGGCGAGCACCGGGGAGCTGTTTTTT. It yields the protein CASSVAGGASTGELFF.

This chain uses TRBV7-2 with TRBJ2-3; 7 bases are shared with TRBD2. The trim removed 2 bases at V and 3 bases at J, leaving 8 bases unmatched. In germline, CDR1 is SGHTA, CDR2 FQGNSA. The CDR3 length is 16 residues. CDR3 residues: CASSLLPSGTTDTQYF. CDR3 nucleotide sequence: TGTGCCAGCAGCTTATTGCCTAGCGGAACGACAGATACGCAGTATTTT.

This chain joins TRBV18 and TRBJ2-1; 15 bases agree with TRBD2. The CDR3 length is 19 residues. Germline trimming cut 5 bases from V and 2 bases from J; bases unmatched to any gene: 10. CDR1 is KGHSH, CDR2 LQKENI, per germline. Here the CDR3 reads CASSSPGTSGRWAYNEQFF. The CDR3, as DNA: TGTGCCAGCTCATCTCCCGGGACTAGCGGGAGGTGGGCCTACAATGAGCAGTTCTTC. Variable domain in full (rest from reference TRBV18 and TRBJ2-1): NAGVMQNPRHLVRRRGQEARLRCSPMKGHSHVYWYRQLPEEGLKFMVYLQKENIIDESGMPKERFSAEFPKEGPSILRIQQVVRGDSAAYFCASSSPGTSGRWAYNEQFFGPGTRLTVL.

The rearrangement links TRBV29-1 to TRBJ2-5, with TRBD2 identical over 8 bases. This CDR3 is built from 14 residues. Germline CDR1 and CDR2: SQVTM and ANQGSEA. J was trimmed by 2 bases and V by 3 bases; bases with no gene match: 5. As DNA, the CDR3 is TGCAGCGTTGACATAGCGGGGATACAAGAGACCCAGTACTTC. Its translation is CSVDIAGIQETQYF.

This clone was seen a single time. This chain joins TRBV30 and TRBJ2-5; 9 bases are shared with TRBD1. Germline CDR1 GTSNPN, CDR2 SVGIG (reference sequence). V shed 2 bases, J shed 3 bases, and the junction held 7 bases outside the gene matches. CDR3 size: 15 residues. CDR3 sequence reads: CAWSSGQGYEETQYF. The CDR3 bases are TGTGCCTGGAGTTCGGGACAGGGATATGAAGAGACCCAGTACTTC.

The chain links TRBV9 to TRBJ2-5; D is perhaps TRBD2 (6 bases). The length of the CDR3 is 16 residues. Looked up from germline, CDR1 is SGDLS and CDR2 is YYNGEE. V was clipped by 4 bases and J by 2 bases, with 18 bases between them. This CDR3 is CASSPRLMGGQETQYF. CDR3 nucleotides: TGTGCCAGCAGCCCACGACTGATGGGGGGACAAGAGACCCAGTACTTC.

A remark on this clone: This CDR3 is also generated by other DNA sequences in the sample. The gene calls are TRBV7-3 and TRBJ2-7, with 8 bases lining up with TRBD2. Germline loops: CDR1 SGHTA, CDR2 FQGTGA. Losses at the gene ends were 1 base for V and 2 bases for J; bases not matched to a gene: 4. The length of the CDR3 is 15 residues. In DNA, the CDR3 is TGTGCCAGCAGCTTAAGCGCGGGGGGACCCTACGAGCAGTACTTC. This encodes CASSLSAGGPYEQYF.

The chain carries TRBV2 and TRBJ2-3; D may be TRBD2 (6 bases). CDR1 and CDR2 (germline): SNHLY, FYNNEI. The length of the CDR3 is 15 residues. V lost 5 bases, J lost 2 bases, and 14 bases lay in between. The DNA for the CDR3 is TGTGCCAGCAGTCCAATACTAGCCACCACAGATACGCAGTATTTT. Its protein product is CASSPILATTDTQYF.